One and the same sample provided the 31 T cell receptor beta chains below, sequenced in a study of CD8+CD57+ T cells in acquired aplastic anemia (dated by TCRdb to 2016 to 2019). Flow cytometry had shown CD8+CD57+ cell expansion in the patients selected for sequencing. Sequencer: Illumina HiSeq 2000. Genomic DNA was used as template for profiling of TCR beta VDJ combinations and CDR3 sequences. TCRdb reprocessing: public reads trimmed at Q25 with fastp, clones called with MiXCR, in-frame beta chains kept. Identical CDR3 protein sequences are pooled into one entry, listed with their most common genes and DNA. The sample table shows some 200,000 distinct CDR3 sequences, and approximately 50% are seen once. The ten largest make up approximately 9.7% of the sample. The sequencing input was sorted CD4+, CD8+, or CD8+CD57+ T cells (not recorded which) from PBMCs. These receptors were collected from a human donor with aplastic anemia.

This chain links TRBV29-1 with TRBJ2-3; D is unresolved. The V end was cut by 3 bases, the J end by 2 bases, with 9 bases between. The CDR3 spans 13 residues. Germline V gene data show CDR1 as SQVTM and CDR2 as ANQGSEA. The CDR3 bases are TGCAGCGTTGACGTGGGGTCCACAGATACGCAGTATTTT. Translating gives CSVDVGSTDTQYF.

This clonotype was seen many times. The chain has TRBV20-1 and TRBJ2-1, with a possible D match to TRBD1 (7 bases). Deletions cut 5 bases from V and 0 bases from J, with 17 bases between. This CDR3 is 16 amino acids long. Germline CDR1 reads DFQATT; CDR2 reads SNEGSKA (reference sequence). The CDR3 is CSAFLAGGSSYNEQFF. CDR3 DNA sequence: TGCAGTGCTTTCTTGGCAGGGGGGAGCTCCTACAATGAGCAGTTCTTC.

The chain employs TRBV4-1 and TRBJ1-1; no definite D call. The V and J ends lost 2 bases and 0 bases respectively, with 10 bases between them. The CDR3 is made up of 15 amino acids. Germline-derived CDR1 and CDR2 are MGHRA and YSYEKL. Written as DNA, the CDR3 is TGCGCCAGCAGCCAAACGACAAACATGAACACTGAAGCTTTCTTT. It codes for CASSQTTNMNTEAFF.

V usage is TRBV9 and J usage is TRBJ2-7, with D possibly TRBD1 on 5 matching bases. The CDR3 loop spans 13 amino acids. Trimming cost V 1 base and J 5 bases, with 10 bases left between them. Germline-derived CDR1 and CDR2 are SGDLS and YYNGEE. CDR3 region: CASSVQGIHEQYF. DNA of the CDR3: TGTGCCAGCAGCGTACAGGGTATCCACGAGCAGTACTTC. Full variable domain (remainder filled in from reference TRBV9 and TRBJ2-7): DSGVTQTPKHLITATGQRVTLRCSPRSGDLSVYWYQQSLDQGLQFLIQYYNGEERAKGNILERFSAQQFPDLHSELNLSSLELGDSALYFCASSVQGIHEQYFGPGTRLTVT.

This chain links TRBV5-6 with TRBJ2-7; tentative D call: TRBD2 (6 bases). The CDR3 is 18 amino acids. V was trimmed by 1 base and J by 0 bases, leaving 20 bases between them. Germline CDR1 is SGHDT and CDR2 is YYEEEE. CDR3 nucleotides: TGTGCCAGCAGCTTGCAAGCGGGCTATGGATTTAGCTCCTACGAGCAGTACTTC. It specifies CASSLQAGYGFSSYEQYF. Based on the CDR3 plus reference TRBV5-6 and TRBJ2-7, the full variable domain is DAGVTQSPTHLIKTRGQQVTLRCSPKSGHDTVSWYQQALGQGPQFIFQYYEEEERQRGNFPDRFSGHQFPNYSSELNVNALLLGDSALYLCASSLQAGYGFSSYEQYFGPGTRLTVT.

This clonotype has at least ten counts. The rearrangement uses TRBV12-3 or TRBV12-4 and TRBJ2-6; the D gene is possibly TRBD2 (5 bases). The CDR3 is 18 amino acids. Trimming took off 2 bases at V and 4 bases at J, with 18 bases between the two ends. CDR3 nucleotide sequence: TGTGCCAGCAGTTTACGGCCAGGATCTACGGGGGGGGCCAACGTCCTGACTTTC. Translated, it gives CASSLRPGSTGGANVLTF.

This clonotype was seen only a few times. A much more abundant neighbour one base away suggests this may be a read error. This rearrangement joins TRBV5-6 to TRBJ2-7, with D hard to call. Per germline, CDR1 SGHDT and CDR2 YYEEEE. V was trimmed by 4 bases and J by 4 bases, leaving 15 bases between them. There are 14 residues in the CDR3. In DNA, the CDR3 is TGTGCCAGCAGCCTTACTCTAGTGCAATACGAGCAGTACTTC. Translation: CASSLTLVQYEQYF.

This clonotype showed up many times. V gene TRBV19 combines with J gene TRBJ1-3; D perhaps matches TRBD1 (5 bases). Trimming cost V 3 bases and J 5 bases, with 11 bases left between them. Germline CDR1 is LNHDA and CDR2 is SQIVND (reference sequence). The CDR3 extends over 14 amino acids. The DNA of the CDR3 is TGTGCCAGTAGTATGGAGCAGGGAAGAAACACCATATATTTT. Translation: CASSMEQGRNTIYF.

CDR3 DNA sequence: TGTGCCAGCAGTGCTCGTTCGGGTCCAAATGAGCAGTTCTTC. Translated: CASSARSGPNEQFF. The genes are TRBV25-1 and TRBJ2-1; D ambiguous. V lost 4 bases to trimming and J lost 7 bases, with 14 bases between them. This CDR3 spans 14 amino acids. Germline V lookup: CDR1 MGHDK, CDR2 SYGVNS.

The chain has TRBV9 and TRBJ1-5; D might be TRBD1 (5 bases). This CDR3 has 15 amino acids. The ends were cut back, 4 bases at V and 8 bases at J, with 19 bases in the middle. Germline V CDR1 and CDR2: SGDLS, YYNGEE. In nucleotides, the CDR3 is TGTGCCAGCAGCCCCTCGTTGGGGGTGAAGGAGCCCCAGCATTTT. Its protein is CASSPSLGVKEPQHF.

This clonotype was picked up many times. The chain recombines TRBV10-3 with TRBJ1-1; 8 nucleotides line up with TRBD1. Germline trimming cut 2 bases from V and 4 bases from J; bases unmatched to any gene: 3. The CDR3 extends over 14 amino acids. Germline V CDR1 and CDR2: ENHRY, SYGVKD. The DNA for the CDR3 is TGTGCCATCAGTGAGCTACAGGGGGGCACTGAAGCTTTCTTT. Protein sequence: CAISELQGGTEAFF.

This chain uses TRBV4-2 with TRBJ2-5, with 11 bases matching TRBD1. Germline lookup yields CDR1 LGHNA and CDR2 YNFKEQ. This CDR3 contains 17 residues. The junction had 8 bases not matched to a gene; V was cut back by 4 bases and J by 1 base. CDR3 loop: CASSPLLGTGGQETQYF. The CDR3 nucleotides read TGTGCCAGCAGCCCCCTTCTCGGGACAGGGGGCCAAGAGACCCAGTACTTC.

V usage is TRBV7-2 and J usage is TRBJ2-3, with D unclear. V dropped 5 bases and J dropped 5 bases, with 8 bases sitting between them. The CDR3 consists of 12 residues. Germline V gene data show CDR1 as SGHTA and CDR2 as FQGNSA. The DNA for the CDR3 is TGTGCCAGCAGCCTCCACAAAGATACGCAGTATTTT. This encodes CASSLHKDTQYF.

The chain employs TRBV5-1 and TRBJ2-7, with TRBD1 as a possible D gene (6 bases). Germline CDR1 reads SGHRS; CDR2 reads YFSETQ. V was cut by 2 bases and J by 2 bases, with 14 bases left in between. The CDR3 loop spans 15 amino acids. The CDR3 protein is CASSFAGTNAYEQYF. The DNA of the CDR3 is TGCGCCAGCAGCTTCGCCGGGACAAATGCCTACGAGCAGTACTTC.

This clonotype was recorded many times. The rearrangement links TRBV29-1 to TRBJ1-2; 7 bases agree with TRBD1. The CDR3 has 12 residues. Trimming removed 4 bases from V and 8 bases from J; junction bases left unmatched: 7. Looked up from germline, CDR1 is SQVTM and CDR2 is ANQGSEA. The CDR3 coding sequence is TGCAGCGTTGTTCGACAGGGTTACGGCTACACCTTC. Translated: CSVVRQGYGYTF.

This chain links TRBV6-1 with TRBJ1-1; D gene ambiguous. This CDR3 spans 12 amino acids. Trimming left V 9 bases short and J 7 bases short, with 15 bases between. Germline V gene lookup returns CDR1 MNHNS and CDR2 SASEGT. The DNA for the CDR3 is TGTGCCAGTCTCTCAAGACCATATGAAGCTTTCTTT. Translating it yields CASLSRPYEAFF.

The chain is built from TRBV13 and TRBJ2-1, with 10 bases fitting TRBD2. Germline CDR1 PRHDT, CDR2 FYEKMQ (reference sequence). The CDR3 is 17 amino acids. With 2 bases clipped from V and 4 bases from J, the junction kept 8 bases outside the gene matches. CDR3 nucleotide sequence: TGTGCCAGCAGCTTATCTAGCGGGGGAAACCTTTACAATGAGCAGTTCTTC. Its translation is CASSLSSGGNLYNEQFF.

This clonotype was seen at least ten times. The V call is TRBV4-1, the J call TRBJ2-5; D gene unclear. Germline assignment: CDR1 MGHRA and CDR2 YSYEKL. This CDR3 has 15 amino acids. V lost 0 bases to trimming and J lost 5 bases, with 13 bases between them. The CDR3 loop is CASSQDPGSLETQYF. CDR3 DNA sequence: TGCGCCAGCAGCCAAGATCCGGGCAGCTTGGAGACCCAGTACTTC.

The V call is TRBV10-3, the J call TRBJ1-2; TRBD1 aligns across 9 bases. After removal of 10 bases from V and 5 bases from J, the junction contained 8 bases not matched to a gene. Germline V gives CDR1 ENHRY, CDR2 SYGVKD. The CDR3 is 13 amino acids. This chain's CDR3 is CATRQGGLYGYTF. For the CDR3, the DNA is TGTGCCACCAGACAGGGGGGATTGTATGGCTACACCTTC.

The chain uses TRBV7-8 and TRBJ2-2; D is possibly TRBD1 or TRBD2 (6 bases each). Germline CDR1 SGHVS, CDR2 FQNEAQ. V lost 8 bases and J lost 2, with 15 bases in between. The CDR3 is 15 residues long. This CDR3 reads CASATGGGNTGELFF. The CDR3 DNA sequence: TGTGCCAGCGCCACCGGGGGCGGCAACACCGGGGAGCTGTTTTTT.

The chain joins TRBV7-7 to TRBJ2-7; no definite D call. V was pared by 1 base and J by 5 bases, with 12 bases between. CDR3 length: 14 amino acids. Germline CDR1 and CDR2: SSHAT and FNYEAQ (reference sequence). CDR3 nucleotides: TGTGCCAGCAGCTTAGGAGCTGGGAACCACGAGCAGTACTTC. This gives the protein CASSLGAGNHEQYF. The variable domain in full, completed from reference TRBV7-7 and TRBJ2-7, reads GAGVSQSPRYKVTKRGQDVTLRCDPISSHATLYWYQQALGQGPEFLTYFNYEAQPDKSGLPSDRFSAERPEGSISTLTIQRTEQRDSAMYRCASSLGAGNHEQYFGPGTRLTVT.

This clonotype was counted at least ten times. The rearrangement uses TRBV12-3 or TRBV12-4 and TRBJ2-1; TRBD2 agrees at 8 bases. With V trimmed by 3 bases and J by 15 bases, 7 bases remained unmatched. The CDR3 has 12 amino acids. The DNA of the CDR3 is TGTGCCAGCAGTTTTAGGACTAGCAATTCGTTCTTC. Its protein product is CASSFRTSNSFF.

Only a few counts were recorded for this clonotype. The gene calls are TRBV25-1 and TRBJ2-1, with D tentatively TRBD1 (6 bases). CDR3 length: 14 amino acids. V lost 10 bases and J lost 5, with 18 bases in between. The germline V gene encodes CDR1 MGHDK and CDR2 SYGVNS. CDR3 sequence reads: CATRQVAGNNEQFF. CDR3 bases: TGTGCCACCCGACAGGTTGCCGGTAACAATGAGCAGTTCTTC. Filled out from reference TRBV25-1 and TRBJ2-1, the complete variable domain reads EADIYQTPRYLVIGTGKKITLECSQTMGHDKMYWYQQDPGMELHLIHYSYGVNSTEKGDLSSESTVSRIRTEHFPLTLESARPSHTSQYLCATRQVAGNNEQFFGPGTRLTVL.

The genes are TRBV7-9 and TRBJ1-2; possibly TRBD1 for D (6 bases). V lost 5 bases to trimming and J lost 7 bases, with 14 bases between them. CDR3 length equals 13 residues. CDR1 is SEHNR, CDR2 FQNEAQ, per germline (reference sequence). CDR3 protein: CASSPPSGVGYTF. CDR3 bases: TGTGCCAGCAGCCCTCCCTCAGGGGTTGGCTACACCTTC.

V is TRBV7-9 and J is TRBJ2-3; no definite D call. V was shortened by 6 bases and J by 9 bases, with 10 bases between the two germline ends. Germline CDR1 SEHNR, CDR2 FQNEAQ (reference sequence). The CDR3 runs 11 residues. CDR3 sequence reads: CASSTLPTQYF. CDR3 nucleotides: TGTGCCAGCAGTACTCTCCCGACGCAGTATTTT. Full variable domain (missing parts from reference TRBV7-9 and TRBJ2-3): DTGVSQNPRHKITKRGQNVTFRCDPISEHNRLYWYRQTLGQGPEFLTYFQNEAQLEKSRLLSDRFSAERPKGSFSTLEIQRTEQGDSAMYLCASSTLPTQYFGPGTRLTVL.

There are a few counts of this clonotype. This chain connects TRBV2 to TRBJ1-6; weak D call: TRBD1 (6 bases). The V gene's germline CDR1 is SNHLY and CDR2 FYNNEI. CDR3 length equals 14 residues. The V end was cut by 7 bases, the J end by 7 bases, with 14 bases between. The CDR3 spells CASIVQGINSPLHF. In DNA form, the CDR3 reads TGTGCCAGCATTGTACAGGGAATCAATTCACCCCTCCACTTT.

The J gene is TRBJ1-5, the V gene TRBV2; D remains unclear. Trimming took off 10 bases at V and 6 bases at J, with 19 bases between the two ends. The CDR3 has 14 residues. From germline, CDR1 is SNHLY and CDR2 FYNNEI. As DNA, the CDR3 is TGTGCCACAAGGTACGGATTAAGCGGTCAGCCCCAGCATTTT. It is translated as CATRYGLSGQPQHF. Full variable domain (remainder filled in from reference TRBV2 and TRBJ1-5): EPEVTQTPSHQVTQMGQEVILRCVPISNHLYFYWYRQILGQKVEFLVSFYNNEISEKSEIFDDQFSVERPDGSNFTLKIRSTKLEDSAMYFCATRYGLSGQPQHFGDGTRLSIL.

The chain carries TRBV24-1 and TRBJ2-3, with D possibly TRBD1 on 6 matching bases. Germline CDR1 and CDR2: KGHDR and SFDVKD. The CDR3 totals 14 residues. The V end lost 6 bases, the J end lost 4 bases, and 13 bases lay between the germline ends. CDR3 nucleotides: TGTGCCACCAGTACCCACAGGGTCGCAGATACGCAGTATTTT. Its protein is CATSTHRVADTQYF.

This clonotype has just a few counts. The chain's CDR3 is CASSFPGQGFGELFF. The CDR3 region has the DNA TGTGCCAGCAGCTTCCCGGGACAGGGGTTCGGGGAGCTGTTTTTT. This chain connects TRBV5-6 to TRBJ2-2; 10 bases line up with TRBD1. Per germline, CDR1 SGHDT and CDR2 YYEEEE. The junction had 5 bases not matched to a gene; V was cut back by 2 bases and J by 7 bases. This CDR3 is built from 15 residues.

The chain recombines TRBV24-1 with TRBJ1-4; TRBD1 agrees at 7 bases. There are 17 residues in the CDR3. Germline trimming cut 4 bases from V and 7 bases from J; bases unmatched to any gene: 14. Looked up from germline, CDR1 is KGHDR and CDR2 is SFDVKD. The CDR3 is CATSEYATGTVPEKLFF. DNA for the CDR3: TGTGCCACCAGTGAGTATGCGACCGGGACAGTGCCTGAAAAACTGTTTTTT.

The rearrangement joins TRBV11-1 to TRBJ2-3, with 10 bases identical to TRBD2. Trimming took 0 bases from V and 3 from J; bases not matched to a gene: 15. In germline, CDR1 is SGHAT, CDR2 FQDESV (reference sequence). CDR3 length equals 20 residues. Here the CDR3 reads CASSLALSSGSIRWTDTQYF. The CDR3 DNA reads TGTGCCAGCAGCTTAGCGCTCTCTAGCGGGAGTATACGGTGGACAGATACGCAGTATTTT.